This TCR beta chain was obtained from a study of T-cell reconstitution after alpha-beta-depleted transplantation in children. Unique molecular identifiers were incorporated during preparation of the TCRbeta library. TCRdb redid the calling of the PCR reads with MiXCR, one entry per CDR3 protein. The sample has 750,000 to 950,000 distinct CDR3 sequences, approximately 15% seen once; the top ten hold under 6%. This sample comprised PBMCs, mostly from graft donor cells, obtained 360 days after TCRalphabeta/CD19-depleted stem cell transplant. The clonotype originates from a male patient younger than 18 who had a stem cell transplant for acute lymphoblastic leukemia, so the T cells may come from the graft donor.

CDR3 nucleotide sequence: TGCGCCAGCAGCTCGCCCAACAGGGTGGGAGAGACCCAGTACTTC. Protein product: CASSSPNRVGETQYF. The rearrangement joins TRBV5-1 to TRBJ2-5, with a weak D call TRBD1 (6 bases). The CDR3 covers 15 residues. Trimming removed 3 bases at V and 4 bases at J, with 16 bases between. Germline CDR1 is SGHRS and CDR2 is YFSETQ.